These 14 T cell receptor beta chains share one sample of origin, sequenced in a study of blood T cells in healthy people across ages. A second PCR of about 7 to 12 cycles used a sample-barcoded 5' primer and a J-beta primer mix. From the 5' RACE reads, TCRdb called clonotypes with MiXCR, one entry per CDR3 protein. The sample holds 600,000 to 1,000,000 distinct CDR3 sequences; roughly 60% are singletons and the top ten take 20% to 25%. Sequenced input: blood. Receptors originate from a man aged 25-45 years in good health.

V usage is TRBV12-3 or TRBV12-4 and J usage is TRBJ2-5; D not resolved. Deletions cut 7 bases from V and 1 base from J, with 4 bases between. CDR3 length equals 11 residues. This chain's CDR3 is CASKLQETQYF. The CDR3 bases are TGTGCCAGCAAACTCCAAGAGACCCAGTACTTC.

This clonotype came up a few times. CDR3 region: CASSQDRMVDEQFF. The CDR3 DNA reads TGTGCCAGCAGCCAAGACCGGATGGTCGATGAGCAGTTCTTC. This chain connects TRBV14 to TRBJ2-1, with unresolved D. Germline CDR1 is SGHDN and CDR2 is FVKESK. The CDR3 length is 14 residues. V was clipped by 0 bases and J by 8 bases, with 11 bases between them.

The chain joins TRBV29-1 to TRBJ2-5; 9 bases map to TRBD2. Per the germline V gene, CDR1 is SQVTM and CDR2 is ANQGSEA. J lost 11 bases, V lost 8 bases, and 15 bases had no gene match. The CDR3 sequence is 13 residues long. The CDR3 DNA reads as TGCAGCTGGGGTAGCGGGAGTAATAATGAGCAGTACTTC. This gives the protein CSWGSGSNNEQYF.

V usage is TRBV9 and J usage is TRBJ1-5; no reliable D call. With 3 bases removed from V and 3 bases from J, the gap between germline ends came to 13 bases. Germline CDR1 SGDLS, CDR2 YYNGEE. The CDR3 consists of 15 residues. CDR3 residues: CASSAGSLLNQPQHF. CDR3 nucleotide sequence: TGTGCCAGCAGCGCCGGGTCGCTACTCAATCAGCCCCAGCATTTT.

The chain joins TRBV20-1 to TRBJ2-5, with D unclear. The J call may be wrong; the DNA end is better matched by TRBJ2-7. This CDR3 is built from 12 residues. Germline V gene lookup returns CDR1 DFQATT and CDR2 SNEGSKA (reference sequence). CDR3 in amino acids: CSARRPTYEQYF. CDR3 nucleotides: TGCAGTGCTAGACGACCTACCTACGAGCAGTACTTC.

The rearrangement links TRBV2 to TRBJ1-2; D remains ambiguous. The CDR3 runs 13 residues. Germline V gene lookup returns CDR1 SNHLY and CDR2 FYNNEI. With 0 bases removed from V and 4 bases from J, the gap between germline ends came to 6 bases. The CDR3 region is CASSEALLYGYTF. The CDR3 DNA follows: TGTGCCAGCAGTGAAGCGCTTCTCTATGGCTACACCTTC.

This chain links TRBV7-2 with TRBJ1-1; 7 bases fit TRBD1. V shed 8 bases and J 4 bases; nucleotides not matched to a gene: 4. Per the germline V gene, CDR1 is SGHTA and CDR2 is FQGNSA. The CDR3 is made up of 12 amino acids. CDR3 coding DNA: TGTGCCAGCGCCAGGGGGGGCACTGAAGCTTTCTTT. It is translated as CASARGGTEAFF.

The chain has TRBV13 and TRBJ2-7; 9 bases match TRBD1. V lost 0 bases, J lost 1 base, and 4 bases stayed unmatched. The CDR3 has 16 amino acids. Germline assignment: CDR1 PRHDT and CDR2 FYEKMQ (reference sequence). The CDR3 DNA is TGTGCCAGCAGCTTAGGCCCCGGGACAGGGTCCTACGAGCAGTACTTC. Its protein is CASSLGPGTGSYEQYF. Using reference TRBV13 and TRBJ2-7 for the parts outside the CDR3, the full variable domain is AAGVIQSPRHLIKEKRETATLKCYPIPRHDTVYWYQQGPGQDPQFLISFYEKMQSDKGSIPDRFSAQQFSDYHSELNMSSLELGDSALYFCASSLGPGTGSYEQYFGPGTRLTVT.

The gene calls are TRBV5-8 and TRBJ2-3, with D possibly TRBD1 on 6 matching bases. V shed 4 bases and J shed 1 base, with 16 bases lying between them. The germline V gene has CDR1 SGHTS and CDR2 YDEGEE. The CDR3 is 16 residues long. CDR3 bases: TGTGCCAGCAGCCAGGGGTTGGCACCGGGCACAGATACGCAGTATTTT. Protein sequence: CASSQGLAPGTDTQYF.

This clonotype was recorded a few times. The J gene is TRBJ2-7, the V gene TRBV29-1, with 7 bases lining up with TRBD1. Germline-derived CDR1 and CDR2 are SQVTM and ANQGSEA. Unmatched junction bases numbered 6, after V lost 7 bases and J lost 0 bases. The CDR3 is 13 amino acids. CDR3 coding DNA: TGCAGCGCCAAACCAGGGGGCTCCTACGAGCAGTACTTC. Protein sequence: CSAKPGGSYEQYF.

The chain has TRBV29-1 and TRBJ2-2; possible D gene TRBD1, 5 bases. CDR1 and CDR2 (germline): SQVTM, ANQGSEA. There are 14 residues in the CDR3. With 5 bases removed from V and 0 bases from J, the gap between germline ends came to 10 bases. DNA of the CDR3: TGCAGCGTTTTGGACATAACGAACACCGGGGAGCTGTTTTTT. Its translation: CSVLDITNTGELFF.

The gene calls are TRBV12-3 or TRBV12-4 and TRBJ1-4; D is ambiguous. The length of the CDR3 is 14 residues. Deletions cut 5 bases from V and 3 bases from J, with 10 bases between. In nucleotides, the CDR3 is TGTGCCAGCAGTGTAAGGGCAGCTAATGAAAAACTGTTTTTT. It encodes CASSVRAANEKLFF.

The chain has TRBV7-2 and TRBJ2-1, with TRBD2 identical over 9 bases. Looked up from germline, CDR1 is SGHTA and CDR2 is FQGNSA. Unmatched junction bases numbered 12, after V lost 3 bases and J lost 0 bases. This CDR3 is built from 19 residues. The CDR3 loop reads CASSFPTSGLTSSYNEQFF. The CDR3 DNA reads TGTGCCAGCAGCTTTCCGACTAGCGGCCTCACCAGCTCCTACAATGAGCAGTTCTTC.

This chain links TRBV15 with TRBJ1-5; no reliable D call. This CDR3 comprises 15 residues. Trimming removed 0 bases from V and 2 bases from J, with 8 bases in between. The germline CDR1 and CDR2 sequences are LNHNV and YYDKDF (reference sequence). The CDR3 DNA sequence: TGTGCCACCAGCAGAGATACGGCAGGCAATCAGCCCCAGCATTTT. This encodes CATSRDTAGNQPQHF.